The source of this T cell receptor (beta chain) is a study of blood T cell repertoires in COVID-19. Overall study: Samples of COVID-19 (acute and convalescent) were obtained from the United States, Italy and Spain.

Original data processing: Amplified reference gene primers provided the basis for estimating nucleated cell counts. Assay: immunoSEQ multiplex PCR; the TCRdb copy retains only in-frame clones and omits some. Clonal size and the V and J genes are those of that table, whereas D and trimming came from the DNA. This table has tens of thousands of clones, 70% to 80% appearing once. The CDR3 is 15 amino acids. Trimming took 7 bases from V and 0 from J, leaving 15 bases between them. The germline V gene has CDR1 MDHEN and CDR2 SYDVKM. The sequenced sample was PBMCs or T cells enriched from blood (not recorded which). The V and J genes are TRBV28 and TRBJ1-1; D perhaps matches TRBD1 (5 bases). The source is a woman aged 45-65 years with acute COVID-19. The CDR3 DNA reads TGTGCCAGCACCCCGGGAGGGGCCCTGAACACTGAAGCTTTCTTT. Residues: CASTPGGALNTEAFF.